Following are 30 T cell receptor beta chains from one sample sequenced in a study of T cell clonality in common variable immunodeficiency. Measured with immunoSEQ multiplex PCR; TCRdb has only the in-frame clones, and not every one. This set yields around 45,000 clones and no singletons; the top ten hold about 3%. Sequenced sample: peripheral blood mononuclear cells. These receptors all stem from a person aged 18 to 75 in good health.

There are many counts of this clone. The read is 3 residues too short to cover the CDR3 end, so that end is filled in from the germline J gene. The chain carries TRBV28 and TRBJ1-4, with a tentative D call TRBD1 (5 bases). The ends were cut back, 3 bases at V and 7 bases at J, with 12 bases in the middle. Germline lookup yields CDR1 MDHEN and CDR2 SYDVKM. The CDR3 covers 14 residues. The CDR3 loop is CASSLGGRGEKLFF. The DNA read from the CDR3 is TGTGCCAGCAGTTTGGGGGGACGGGGTGAAAAA. The whole variable domain, filled in from reference TRBV28 and TRBJ1-4, reads DVKVTQSSRYLVKRTGEKVFLECVQDMDHENMFWYRQDPGLGLRLIYFSYDVKMKEKGDIPEGYSVSREKKERFSLILESASTNQTSMYLCASSLGGRGEKLFFGSGTQLSVL.

In its sample, this clone was seen many times. With the read ending 3 residues before the CDR3 end, the germline J gene is used to fill in that end. The J gene is TRBJ2-2, the V gene TRBV30, with 8 nucleotides matching TRBD1. J was trimmed by 2 bases and V by 8 bases; bases with no gene match: 10. This CDR3 contains 15 residues. Germline CDR1 GTSNPN, CDR2 SVGIG (reference sequence). The sequenced CDR3 bases are TGTGCCGGAAGGACAGGGCCATCTAACACCGGGGAG. Translation: CAGRTGPSNTGE. The complete CDR3 reads CAGRTGPSNTGELFF. Based on the CDR3 plus reference TRBV30 and TRBJ2-2, the full variable domain is SQTIHQWPATLVQPVGSPLSLECTVEGTSNPNLYWYRQAAGRGLQLLFYSVGIGQISSEVPQNLSASRPQDRQFILSSKKLLLSDSGFYLCAGRTGPSNTGELFFGEGSRLTVL.

Only a few counts were recorded for this clone. The missing CDR3 end, 3 residues past where the read stops, is filled in from the germline J gene. This sequence joins TRBV20-1 and TRBJ1-1; D remains unclear. The CDR3 spans 12 residues. Germline CDR1 is DFQATT and CDR2 is SNEGSKA (reference sequence). Partial CDR3 DNA: TGCAGTGCCGTCCTGCGGCCGGTAGGA. It encodes CSAVLRPVG. The whole CDR3 sequence reads CSAVLRPVGAFF.

This clone has ten or more counts. The observed sequence ends 3 residues before the CDR3 terminus, with the missing tail filled in from the germline J gene. This sequence joins TRBV11-2 and TRBJ2-3; 7 bases align to TRBD1. This CDR3 has 14 residues. The J segment lost 7 bases and the V segment lost 2 bases, leaving 6 bases of the junction unmatched. Germline V lookup: CDR1 SGHAT, CDR2 FQNNGV. The CDR3 bases that were read are TGTGCCAGCAGCTTACGGGACAGTCAAAATACG. It codes for CASSLRDSQNT. The full CDR3 protein is CASSLRDSQNTQYF. Combining the CDR3 with reference TRBV11-2 and TRBJ2-3 gives the whole variable domain EAGVAQSPRYKIIEKRQSVAFWCNPISGHATLYWYQQILGQGPKLLIQFQNNGVVDDSQLPKDRFSAERLKGVDSTLKIQPAKLEDSAVYLCASSLRDSQNTQYFGPGTRLTVL.

This clone showed up many times. The CDR3 end is not reached by the read, which stops 3 residues before it; the germline J gene fills it in. The chain is built from TRBV20-1 and TRBJ2-6; possibly TRBD1 for D (6 bases). Germline V gene data show CDR1 as DFQATT and CDR2 as SNEGSKA (reference sequence). Trimming cost V 4 bases and J 4 bases, with 11 bases left between them. This CDR3 comprises 14 residues. This CDR3 reads CSATGAAGANVLTF. Partial CDR3 DNA: TGCAGTGCTACAGGGGCTGCCGGGGCCAACGTC.

This clone was observed many times. The CDR3 end lies 3 residues beyond the end of the read and is filled in from the germline J gene. The genes are TRBV27 and TRBJ1-5; D gene uncertain. Germline assignment: CDR1 MNHEY and CDR2 SMNVEV (reference sequence). V lost 10 bases to trimming and J lost 5 bases, with 12 bases between them. The CDR3 is 12 amino acids. CDR3 DNA (partial): TGTGCCACCCCAGGTGTGCATCAGCCC. Its translation is CATPGVHQP. The CDR3 reads in full as CATPGVHQPQHF.

This clone was seen at least ten times. CDR3 region: CASSLFPTDKNYGYTF. The sequenced part of the CDR3 DNA is TGTGCCAGCAGTTTATTCCCCACCGACAAGAACTATGGC. V and J are TRBV12-3 or TRBV12-4 and TRBJ1-2; no clear D. The CDR3 end falls 3 residues outside the read, so it is completed with the germline J gene. Trimming left V 2 bases short and J 2 bases short, with 15 bases between. The CDR3 sequence is 16 residues long.

At least ten counts were recorded for this clone. The read halts 3 residues ahead of the CDR3 end, with the missing end drawn from the germline J gene. This rearrangement joins TRBV18 to TRBJ1-1, with 9 bases identical to TRBD1. This CDR3 is built from 14 residues. Germline CDR1 reads KGHSH; CDR2 reads LQKENI. The V and J ends lost 4 bases and 1 base, in that order; junction bases with no gene match: 1. CDR3 DNA, as far as it was read: TGTGCCAGCTCACGGGACAGGGCGAACACTGAA. Its protein product is CASSRDRANTE. The full CDR3 reads CASSRDRANTEAFF.

This clone was seen many times. The covered CDR3 bases are TGCAGTGCTTCAACTAGCGGGTACACCTACGAG. Translated, it gives CSASTSGYTYE. The complete CDR3 reads CSASTSGYTYEQYF. This chain joins TRBV20-1 and TRBJ2-7, with 9 bases aligning to TRBD2. Read data end 3 residues before the CDR3 end; the end is taken from the germline J gene. The germline V gene has CDR1 DFQATT and CDR2 SNEGSKA (reference sequence). J was trimmed by 2 bases and V by 5 bases; bases with no gene match: 7. The CDR3 is made up of 14 amino acids.

This clone was picked up many times. The covered CDR3 bases are TGTGCCAGTAGTATTACCGGTTCCACAGATACG. Protein product: CASSITGSTDT. The whole CDR3 sequence is CASSITGSTDTQYF. The chain employs TRBV19 and TRBJ2-3, with unresolved D. The read falls 3 residues short of the CDR3 end, and the missing part is taken from the germline J gene. Germline lookup yields CDR1 LNHDA and CDR2 SQIVND (reference sequence). There are 14 residues in the CDR3. V was cut by 3 bases and J by 2 bases, with 9 bases left in between. Variable domain in full (rest from reference TRBV19 and TRBJ2-3): DGGITQSPKYLFRKEGQNVTLSCEQNLNHDAMYWYRQDPGQGLRLIYYSQIVNDFQKGDIAEGYSVSREKKESFPLTVTSAQKNPTAFYLCASSITGSTDTQYFGPGTRLTVL.

This clone was observed at least ten times. The read terminates 3 residues before the CDR3 end, so the remaining end is supplied by the germline J gene. V is TRBV2 and J is TRBJ1-6; unclear D gene. The CDR3 length is 12 residues. The germline CDR1 and CDR2 sequences are SNHLY and FYNNEI. Incomplete CDR3 DNA: TGTGCCAGCAGGATAATGGGCAGGCCC. Residues: CASRIMGRP. The whole CDR3 protein is CASRIMGRPLHF.

Comments on this clone: Read coverage stops 3 residues before the CDR3 terminus; the germline J gene supplies the remainder. This chain joins TRBV7-6 and TRBJ1-3, with D unresolved. Germline lookup yields CDR1 SGHVS and CDR2 FNYEAQ. CDR3 length: 17 amino acids. V was trimmed by 2 bases and J by 3 bases, leaving 17 bases between them. The CDR3 region is CASSLTPQWNSGNTIYF. The CDR3 DNA, read in part, is TGTGCCAGCAGCTTAACCCCACAATGGAACAGTGGAAACACC.

A remark on this clone: The CDR3 extends 3 residues past the end of the read, so its final part is completed from the germline J gene. This chain joins TRBV18 and TRBJ2-3; D call uncertain. The CDR3 is made up of 16 amino acids. Trimming shortened V by 3 bases and J by 0 bases, and 13 bases separated the two germline ends. Per germline, CDR1 KGHSH and CDR2 LQKENI. The sequenced CDR3 bases are TGTGCCAGCTCACCGTCGACTCAAACTAGCACAGATACG. Encoded protein: CASSPSTQTSTDT. In full, the CDR3 reads CASSPSTQTSTDTQYF.

This clone was found many times. The CDR3 sequence is CASIRDRDGAGYTF. The sequenced part of the CDR3 DNA is TGTGCCAGCATCCGAGACAGGGATGGGGCAGGC. The gene calls are TRBV2 and TRBJ1-2; 7 nucleotides agree with TRBD1. Sequencing ends 3 residues short of the CDR3 end; the germline J gene provides the rest. This CDR3 comprises 14 residues. Per germline, CDR1 SNHLY and CDR2 FYNNEI. Full variable domain (missing parts from reference TRBV2 and TRBJ1-2): EPEVTQTPSHQVTQMGQEVILRCVPISNHLYFYWYRQILGQKVEFLVSFYNNEISEKSEIFDDQFSVERPDGSNFTLKIRSTKLEDSAMYFCASIRDRDGAGYTFGSGTRLTVV.

This clone appeared a few times. Read data end 3 residues before the CDR3 end; the end is taken from the germline J gene. The chain joins TRBV7-2 to TRBJ2-7; 7 bases agree with TRBD1. The germline V gene encodes CDR1 SGHTA and CDR2 FQGNSA. The CDR3 extends over 15 amino acids. Unmatched junction bases numbered 7, after V lost 3 bases and J lost 2 bases. CDR3 amino acids: CASSLSGQATYEQYF. The CDR3 bases that were read are TGTGCCAGCAGCTTGTCCGGACAGGCAACCTACGAG.

This clone was counted between two and nine times. The read is 3 residues too short to cover the CDR3 end, so that end is filled in from the germline J gene. This chain connects TRBV2 to TRBJ2-2; D is ambiguous. The CDR3 totals 15 residues. Trimming shortened V by 7 bases and J by 0 bases, and 12 bases separated the two germline ends. Looked up from germline, CDR1 is SNHLY and CDR2 is FYNNEI. The covered CDR3 bases are TGTGCCAGCATTCTGAATTCAGCGAACACCGGGGAG. Protein sequence: CASILNSANTGE. The complete CDR3 sequence is CASILNSANTGELFF.

This clone occurred many times. The sequence runs out 3 residues before the end of the CDR3; the remainder is reconstructed from the germline J gene. V is TRBV18 and J is TRBJ2-7; possibly TRBD1 for D (6 bases). CDR3 length: 14 amino acids. Germline V lookup: CDR1 KGHSH, CDR2 LQKENI. Trimming removed 2 bases at V and 1 base at J, with 9 bases between. The CDR3 loop is CASSPSRGSYEQYF. CDR3 bases read: TGTGCCAGCTCACCAAGCAGGGGATCCTACGAG.

This clone was seen many times. The read finishes 3 residues shy of the CDR3 end, and the germline J gene is used to complete it. The gene calls are TRBV5-4 and TRBJ1-3; unclear D gene. V lost 0 bases and J lost 1, with 5 bases in between. The CDR3 extends over 14 amino acids. Germline CDR1 SGHNT, CDR2 YYREEE (reference sequence). The CDR3 reads CASSLGTSGNTIYF. Partial CDR3 DNA: TGTGCCAGCAGCTTGGGAACATCTGGAAACACC.

This clone has at least ten counts. From the germline J gene comes the end of the CDR3, since the read stops 3 residues before it. The chain links TRBV30 to TRBJ2-1; D gene ambiguous. V was trimmed by 0 bases and J by 7 bases, leaving 13 bases between them. In germline, CDR1 is GTSNPN, CDR2 SVGIG (reference sequence). The CDR3 consists of 14 residues. The sequenced CDR3 bases are TGTGCCTGGAGTGTCGTTAGCCCCGGGAATGAG. Protein sequence: CAWSVVSPGNE. From start to end, the CDR3 is CAWSVVSPGNEQFF.

This clone came up many times. The read stops 3 residues short of the end of the CDR3; the missing end is completed from the germline J gene. The chain combines TRBV19 with TRBJ2-7; 9 bases agree with TRBD1. The V gene's germline CDR1 is LNHDA and CDR2 SQIVND (reference sequence). The junction had 4 bases not matched to a gene; V was cut back by 4 bases and J by 6 bases. This CDR3 is 13 amino acids long. The sequenced CDR3 bases are TGTGCCAGTAGTACCAACAGGGGGCGCGAG. Translating it yields CASSTNRGRE. The complete CDR3 reads CASSTNRGREQYF.

This clone showed up many times. The CDR3 is cut off 3 residues early in the read; its end comes from the germline J gene. The chain recombines TRBV7-6 with TRBJ2-7; 9 bases match TRBD2. The CDR3 is 15 residues long. Germline CDR1 reads SGHVS; CDR2 reads FNYEAQ. V lost 4 bases and J lost 2; bases outside the gene matches: 6. The CDR3: CASSWGSGSAYEQYF. The sequenced part of the CDR3 DNA is TGTGCCAGCAGCTGGGGTAGCGGGAGTGCCTACGAG.

This clone has a count of ten or more. The read halts 3 residues ahead of the CDR3 end, with the missing end drawn from the germline J gene. The chain links TRBV7-9 to TRBJ2-1; a possible D gene is TRBD1 (6 bases). The V gene lost 5 bases and the J gene lost 1 base, with 9 bases spanning the gap. The CDR3 is made up of 14 amino acids. Germline CDR1 and CDR2: SEHNR and FQNEAQ (reference sequence). CDR3 DNA (partial): TGTGCCAGCAGCAACAGGGCATCCTACAATGAG. It codes for CASSNRASYNE. The CDR3 reads in full as CASSNRASYNEQFF.

In its sample, this clone was seen many times. The sequence runs out 3 residues before the end of the CDR3; the remainder is reconstructed from the germline J gene. This chain connects TRBV7-6 to TRBJ2-1; tentative D call: TRBD2 (7 bases). The length of the CDR3 is 14 residues. V was trimmed by 0 bases and J by 8 bases, leaving 11 bases between them. Looked up from germline, CDR1 is SGHVS and CDR2 is FNYEAQ. The sequenced part of the CDR3 DNA is TGTGCCAGCAGCTTAGCGGGGGCGGGGGATGAG. Residues: CASSLAGAGDE. The CDR3 as a whole reads CASSLAGAGDEQFF.

The table lists this clone with many counts. The read stops 3 residues short of the end of the CDR3; the missing end is completed from the germline J gene. Other DNA sequences of this sample code for an identical CDR3. This chain joins TRBV20-1 and TRBJ1-3; 8 bases are a match to TRBD1. V shed 6 bases, J shed 1 base, and the junction held 8 bases outside the gene matches. Germline CDR1 and CDR2: DFQATT and SNEGSKA (reference sequence). CDR3 length: 15 amino acids. CDR3: CSATGQGASGNTIYF. Incomplete CDR3 DNA: TGCAGTGCCACGGGGCAGGGGGCGTCTGGAAACACC.

CDR3 bases read: TGCAGTGCTAGAGGAGCGGGAGAAGGTTACAATGAC. This encodes CSARGAGEGYND. The complete CDR3 reads CSARGAGEGYNDYTF. The J gene is TRBJ1-2, the V gene TRBV20-1; the D is unclear. Read sequence stops 3 residues before the CDR3 end, and the germline J gene provides the missing end. The CDR3 totals 15 residues. Germline V gene lookup returns CDR1 DFQATT and CDR2 SNEGSKA (reference sequence).

This clone was seen ten or more times. This chain's CDR3 is CASHLGAAFF. CDR3 DNA (partial): TGTGCCAGCCATTTAGGGGCA. V is TRBV12-3 or TRBV12-4 and J is TRBJ1-1, with a weak D call TRBD1 (5 bases). The read comes to an end 3 residues before the CDR3 does, leaving the germline J gene to fill in the end. The CDR3 consists of 10 residues.

This clone showed up just a few times. The read terminates 3 residues before the CDR3 end, so the remaining end is supplied by the germline J gene. V and J are TRBV13 and TRBJ1-1; D is ambiguous. Trimming removed 5 bases at V and 6 bases at J, with 16 bases between. Germline V gene lookup returns CDR1 PRHDT and CDR2 FYEKMQ (reference sequence). CDR3 size: 14 residues. The CDR3 bases that were read are TGTGCCAGCAGCGGACCCGGGGAAGGACCTGAA. Its translation: CASSGPGEGPE. The whole CDR3 protein is CASSGPGEGPEAFF.

This clone was seen many times. The read ends 3 residues early relative to the CDR3; the germline J gene fills the gap. J is TRBJ2-7 and V is TRBV30; 7 nucleotides agree with TRBD1. In germline, CDR1 is GTSNPN, CDR2 SVGIG (reference sequence). The junction had 8 bases not matched to a gene; V was cut back by 0 bases and J by 0 bases. The CDR3 has 16 amino acids. The CDR3: CAWSVLGQASSYEQYF. The CDR3 bases that were read are TGTGCCTGGAGTGTACTAGGACAGGCGAGCTCCTACGAG.

A few counts support this clone. The read gets to within 3 residues of the CDR3 end, and the germline J gene fills in the rest. The genes are TRBV2 and TRBJ1-2; TRBD1 aligns across 9 bases. The J segment lost 5 bases and the V segment lost 7 bases, leaving 8 bases of the junction unmatched. The CDR3 is made up of 14 amino acids. The germline V gene has CDR1 SNHLY and CDR2 FYNNEI. The covered CDR3 bases are TGTGCCAGCATTCAGACAGGGGGACTTTATGGC. This encodes CASIQTGGLYG. The complete CDR3 reads CASIQTGGLYGYTF. Combining the CDR3 with reference TRBV2 and TRBJ1-2 gives the whole variable domain EPEVTQTPSHQVTQMGQEVILRCVPISNHLYFYWYRQILGQKVEFLVSFYNNEISEKSEIFDDQFSVERPDGSNFTLKIRSTKLEDSAMYFCASIQTGGLYGYTFGSGTRLTVV.

This clone has a count of ten or more. The read comes to an end 3 residues before the CDR3 does, leaving the germline J gene to fill in the end. The chain links TRBV19 to TRBJ2-1; TRBD2 matches at 11 bases. Trimming cost V 3 bases and J 0 bases; bases outside gene matches: 10. Germline V gene sequence: CDR1 LNHDA, CDR2 SQIVND (reference sequence). This CDR3 is built from 19 residues. CDR3 loop: CASSIRGLAVESSYNEQFF. The sequenced part of the CDR3 DNA is TGTGCCAGTAGTATCCGGGGACTAGCGGTAGAGAGCTCCTACAATGAG.